These T cell receptor beta chains were read from a single sample in a study of blood T cell repertoires in COVID-19. Measured with immunoSEQ multiplex PCR; TCRdb has only the in-frame clones, and not every one. The sample yields around 81,000 clones, almost 85% seen once. Sequencing was performed on peripheral blood. Every receptor here comes from a human donor in a cohort sampled during active COVID-19. Each CDR3 is given with its conserved first and last residue. The D gene is left open where the match is weak. Expanded clones get a size class; other rows say once, few or many, or leave the size out.

size	V	D	J	length	CDR3	DNA
NA	TRBV29-1	NA	TRBJ1-3	15	CSVEPTGIPGNTIYF	TGCAGCGTTGAGCCAACAGGGATCCCCGGAAACACCATATATTTT
NA	TRBV7-8	NA	TRBJ2-7	16	CASSLEGGGVSYEQYF	TGTGCCAGCAGCTTAGAAGGTGGCGGGGTCAGCTACGAGCAGTACTTC
few	TRBV6-2/TRBV6-3	TRBD1	TRBJ2-7	15	CASSYTRTGRNEQYF	TGTGCCAGCAGTTACACCCGGACAGGGAGGAACGAGCAGTACTTC
NA	TRBV5-8	TRBD2	TRBJ2-5	15	CASSAGLAGQETQYF	TGTGCCAGCAGCGCCGGGCTAGCGGGCCAAGAGACCCAGTACTTC
NA	TRBV2	NA	TRBJ1-4	15	CASSEARGEQKKLFF	TGTGCCAGCAGTGAAGCGCGCGGCGAGCAGAAAAAACTGTTTTTT
once	TRBV11-3	NA	TRBJ2-5	13	CASSQGEAETQYF	TGTGCCAGCAGCCAAGGGGAGGCGGAGACCCAGTACTTC
NA	TRBV6-2/TRBV6-3	NA	TRBJ2-7	15	CASSSRRVYAIEQYF	TGTGCCAGCAGTTCTCGACGGGTATATGCCATCGAGCAGTACTTC
once	TRBV2	TRBD2	TRBJ2-2	19	CASSERGVRALSLTGELFF	TGTGCCAGCAGTGAACGGGGGGTCAGGGCCTTATCCCTCACCGGGGAGCTGTTTTTT
NA	TRBV6-5	TRBD1	TRBJ1-2	14	CASRELGQGSGYTF	TGTGCCAGCAGGGAGCTAGGACAGGGATCTGGCTACACCTTC
NA	TRBV21-1	NA	TRBJ2-1	17	CASSNTGTSGGAGEQFF	TGTGCCAGCAGCAATACCGGGACTAGCGGGGGGGCCGGGGAGCAGTTCTTC
NA	TRBV5-1	NA	TRBJ1-1	14	CASSPDRLNTEAFF	TGCGCCAGCAGCCCCGACAGGTTGAACACTGAAGCTTTCTTT
NA	TRBV30	NA	TRBJ2-5	13	CAWNGGGQETQYF	TGTGCCTGGAACGGGGGAGGTCAAGAGACCCAGTACTTC
NA	TRBV5-1	TRBD1	TRBJ1-6	15	CASSLAGQGHSPLHF	TGCGCCAGCAGCTTGGCGGGACAGGGGCATTCACCCCTCCACTTT
few	TRBV6-2/TRBV6-3	TRBD2	TRBJ2-5	18	CASSMAGTSGGARETQYF	TGTGCCAGCAGCATGGCCGGGACTAGCGGGGGGGCCAGAGAGACCCAGTACTTC
NA	TRBV6-2/TRBV6-3	TRBD2	TRBJ2-3	16	CASSASGGPLTDTQYF	TGTGCCAGCAGCGCTAGCGGGGGCCCTCTCACAGATACGCAGTATTTT
once	TRBV5-6	NA	TRBJ2-7	12	CASSSTGYEQYF	TGTGCCAGCAGCTCCACGGGGTACGAGCAGTACTTC
NA	TRBV7-8	NA	TRBJ1-1	16	CASSPAGGPRNTEAFF	TGTGCCAGCAGTCCAGCGGGGGGGCCCCGGAACACTGAAGCTTTCTTT
NA	TRBV5-1	TRBD1	TRBJ1-6	13	CASSYQGGSPLHF	TGCGCCAGCAGTTATCAGGGGGGTTCACCCCTCCACTTT
few	TRBV19	NA	TRBJ1-4	14	CASSYMWTAEKLFF	TGTGCCAGTAGTTACATGTGGACAGCTGAAAAACTGTTTTTT
NA	TRBV6-4	TRBD2	TRBJ2-3	16	CASSDWASGSTDTQYF	TGTGCCAGCAGTGACTGGGCTAGCGGGAGCACAGATACGCAGTATTTT
few	TRBV9	TRBD1	TRBJ2-1	15	CASTLQGQDLGEQFF	TGTGCCAGCACGTTGCAGGGACAGGATTTGGGTGAGCAGTTCTTC
NA	TRBV5-1	TRBD1	TRBJ1-1	15	CASSSLVSGGTEAFF	TGCGCCAGCAGCTCCTTGGTATCAGGGGGCACTGAAGCTTTCTTT
few	TRBV18	NA	TRBJ1-1	15	CASSPRGAGNTEAFF	TGTGCCAGCTCTCCCCGTGGGGCTGGGAACACTGAAGCTTTCTTT
NA	TRBV19	TRBD1	TRBJ1-1	13	CASSIAGGTEAFF	TGTGCCAGTAGTATAGCAGGGGGCACTGAAGCTTTCTTT
NA	TRBV21-1	NA	TRBJ2-6	16	CASDGTGRSRANVLTF	TGTGCCAGCGACGGGACAGGCCGTTCCAGGGCCAACGTCCTGACTTTC
NA	TRBV7-3	TRBD2	TRBJ2-7	18	CASSPGTSGGLPVGEQYF	TGTGCCAGCAGCCCTGGGACTAGCGGGGGTCTCCCGGTGGGCGAGCAGTACTTC
NA	TRBV19	NA	TRBJ1-4	16	CASTPTASATNEKLFF	TGTGCCAGTACCCCGACAGCCTCTGCAACTAATGAAAAACTGTTTTTT
once	TRBV7-8	TRBD1	TRBJ1-2	16	CASSHRTGLGVQGYTF	TGTGCCAGCAGCCACCGGACAGGGTTGGGAGTTCAGGGCTACACCTTC
once	TRBV13	TRBD1	TRBJ1-4	16	CASSGGQATTNEKLFF	TGTGCCAGCAGCGGGGGACAGGCCACAACTAATGAAAAACTGTTTTTT
few	TRBV3-1/TRBV3-2	TRBD2	TRBJ2-3	15	CASSRGGGGTDTQYF	TGTGCCAGCAGCCGGGGCGGGGGGGGCACAGATACGCAGTATTTT
NA	TRBV4-3	NA	TRBJ1-3	17	CASSQDRGFFSGNTIYF	TGCGCCAGCAGCCAAGATAGAGGGTTTTTCTCTGGAAACACCATATATTTT
NA	TRBV2	TRBD1	TRBJ2-7	15	CASSEALVRGHEQYF	TGTGCCAGCAGTGAAGCGCTCGTCAGGGGGCACGAGCAGTACTTC
NA	TRBV7-8	NA	TRBJ2-7	15	CASSHRLVAGNEQYF	TGTGCCAGCAGCCACCGGTTGGTTGCGGGGAACGAGCAGTACTTC
NA	TRBV14	TRBD1	TRBJ2-7	15	CASSLRTGGGYEQYF	TGTGCCAGCAGCCTGCGGACAGGGGGCGGCTACGAGCAGTACTTC
NA	TRBV6-2/TRBV6-3	NA	TRBJ2-1	13	CASSYWGVNEQFF	TGTGCCAGCAGTTACTGGGGAGTCAATGAGCAGTTCTTC
once	TRBV19	TRBD1	TRBJ1-1	14	CASSADRVNTEAFF	TGTGCCAGTAGTGCCGACAGGGTGAACACTGAAGCTTTCTTT
NA	TRBV5-5	NA	TRBJ2-3	17	CASSLSSERFVPNTQYF	TGTGCCAGCAGCTTATCCTCGGAGCGGTTTGTACCGAACACGCAGTATTTT
once	TRBV20-1	NA	TRBJ1-2	11	CSAGAVYGYTF	TGCAGCGCGGGGGCAGTCTATGGCTACACCTTC
NA	TRBV6-6	NA	TRBJ2-7	12	CASSIIQGEQYF	TGTGCCAGCAGCATCATCCAGGGCGAGCAGTACTTC
NA	TRBV29-1	NA	TRBJ2-7	12	CSAHSGVYEQYF	TGCAGCGCCCATTCCGGGGTCTACGAGCAGTACTTC
few	TRBV6-5	NA	TRBJ2-7	15	CASSYSGRGRNEQYF	TGTGCCAGCAGTTACTCGGGCAGGGGGAGGAACGAGCAGTACTTC
NA	TRBV3-1/TRBV3-2	TRBD1	TRBJ2-4	14	CASSQRTGGDIQYF	TGTGCCAGCAGCCAGAGGACAGGGGGAGACATTCAGTACTTC
NA	TRBV11-1	NA	TRBJ2-7	14	CASSLGFGQGEQYF	TGTGCCAGCAGCTTAGGTTTCGGCCAGGGGGAGCAGTACTTC
few	TRBV2	TRBD1	TRBJ1-2	14	CASSTLRTGDGYTF	TGTGCCAGCAGCACACTTCGGACAGGGGATGGCTACACCTTC
NA	TRBV5-1	TRBD1	TRBJ2-2	15	CASSRDRVPTGELFF	TGCGCCAGCAGCCGGGACAGGGTCCCTACCGGGGAGCTGTTTTTT
NA	TRBV6-5	NA	TRBJ2-3	16	CASSYSRGGAPDTQYF	TGTGCCAGCAGTTACTCGAGGGGGGGCGCGCCGGATACGCAGTATTTT
NA	TRBV5-5	NA	TRBJ2-3	16	CASSLQPGTSTDTQYF	TGTGCCAGCAGCTTGCAACCCGGGACTAGCACAGATACGCAGTATTTT
NA	TRBV14	TRBD2	TRBJ2-4	16	CASSLFSGGAEDIQYF	TGTGCCAGCAGCCTGTTTAGCGGGGGGGCCGAGGACATTCAGTACTTC
NA	TRBV4-1	TRBD1	TRBJ2-5	17	CASSQEAPGTGQETQYF	TGCGCCAGCAGCCAAGAAGCCCCCGGGACAGGGCAAGAGACCCAGTACTTC
NA	TRBV6-5	TRBD1	TRBJ2-7	13	CASSPPGQGMPYF	TGTGCCAGCAGTCCCCCGGGACAGGGGATGCCGTACTTC
NA	TRBV11-1	NA	TRBJ2-1	13	CASSLAEAGEQFF	TGTGCCAGCAGCTTAGCGGAGGCCGGAGAGCAGTTCTTC
NA	TRBV9	TRBD2	TRBJ2-7	13	CASSGTSGDTQYF	TGTGCCAGCAGCGGGACTAGCGGGGACACGCAGTACTTC